The rows below give T cell receptor beta chains drawn from one sample of a study of T cell responses to AZD1222 COVID-19 vaccine. The repertoire was sequenced with immunoSEQ multiplex PCR; TCRdb's copy has only in-frame clones and lacks some. The sample consists of 95,000 to 150,000 clones, roughly 87% of them appearing once. Sequencing was performed on peripheral blood, taken on day 0 of MenACWY control vaccination. Receptors originate from an adult in good health. Both conserved end residues are part of each CDR3. A D gene is named only where the DNA matches it firmly. Rows may omit the clone size; those that give it use once, few, many or a size class.

v_call	d_call	j_call	clone_size	cdr3_nt	cdr3_aa
TRBV7-9	NA	TRBJ1-1	NA	TGTGCCAGCAGCTCGGGGGGCACTGAAGCTTTCTTT	CASSSGGTEAFF
TRBV7-7	TRBD2	TRBJ2-5	NA	TGTGCCAGCAGCCACGGGACTAGCGGGAGGTACCAAGAGACCCAGTACTTC	CASSHGTSGRYQETQYF
TRBV1	NA	TRBJ2-5	NA	TGCACCAGCAGGGCAAGCAAGGAGGCAGGGTCCGACCAAGTGATGCCCCAGTACTTC	CTSRASKEAGSDQVMPQYF
TRBV9	TRBD1	TRBJ1-1	NA	TGTGCCAGCAGCGTAGGGGGGACGGGACAGGGATCAACTGAAGCTTTCTTT	CASSVGGTGQGSTEAFF
TRBV19	TRBD2	TRBJ2-7	NA	TGTGCCAGTAGTGTTGCGGGAGCCTACGAGCAGTACTTC	CASSVAGAYEQYF
TRBV7-6	TRBD1	TRBJ2-2	NA	TGTGCCAGCAGCCAAGTGGGACAGGGTCCCACCGGGGAGCTGTTTTTT	CASSQVGQGPTGELFF
TRBV27	NA	TRBJ1-2	once	TGTGCCAGCGGCCGGGGCCCAGAGGTGAGTCGCTACACCTTC	CASGRGPEVSRYTF
TRBV20-1	NA	TRBJ2-1	NA	TGCAGTGCTAGTGGGGTTGTGGACAATGAGCAGTTCTTC	CSASGVVDNEQFF
TRBV7-9	NA	TRBJ2-5	NA	TGTGCCAGCAGCTTAGAACAAGAGACCCAGTACTTC	CASSLEQETQYF
TRBV9	TRBD2	TRBJ2-3	NA	TGTGCCAGCAGCGTATGGACTAGCGGGGGGGCAGATACGCAGTATTTT	CASSVWTSGGADTQYF
TRBV18	TRBD1	TRBJ1-2	NA	TGTGCCAGCTCACCAGACAGGGCAGGCTATGGCTACACCTTC	CASSPDRAGYGYTF
TRBV19	NA	TRBJ2-5	NA	TGTGCCAGTAGTAAGCAGGTCCAAGAGACCCAGTACTTC	CASSKQVQETQYF
TRBV18	NA	TRBJ1-6	NA	TGTGCCAGCTCACCAACGAGAAATAATTCACCCCTCCACTTT	CASSPTRNNSPLHF
TRBV4-2	TRBD1	TRBJ1-1	NA	TGTGCCAGCAGCCAAGACAGGGACAGGGGTGGCACTGAAGCTTTCTTT	CASSQDRDRGGTEAFF
TRBV18	NA	TRBJ1-5	NA	TGTGCCAGCTCACCGGAGAGTAGTCAGCCCCAGCATTTT	CASSPESSQPQHF
TRBV14	TRBD2	TRBJ2-1	NA	TGTGCCAGCAGCCAAGGTGGGGGGAGGGTAATTGAGCAGTTCTTC	CASSQGGGRVIEQFF
TRBV6-2/TRBV6-3	TRBD1	TRBJ1-4	once	TGTGCCAGCAGCCGCGGGACAGGGCCTAATGAAAAACTGTTTTTT	CASSRGTGPNEKLFF
TRBV28	TRBD1	TRBJ2-1	NA	TGTGCCAGCAGTCGCCCCGGACAGGGGATATACAATGAGCAGTTCTTC	CASSRPGQGIYNEQFF
TRBV11-1	TRBD2	TRBJ2-7	NA	TGTGCCAGCAGCATACTAGCGCTGAGCTCCTACGAGCAGTACTTC	CASSILALSSYEQYF
TRBV11-2	TRBD2	TRBJ2-1	NA	TGTGCCAGCAGCTCGGGACTAGCGGGAGGCGGTGAGCAGTTCTTC	CASSSGLAGGGEQFF
TRBV7-2	TRBD1	TRBJ1-4	NA	TGTGCCAGCAGCCCAGACAGGGGGGAAAAACTGTTTTTT	CASSPDRGEKLFF
TRBV2	NA	TRBJ1-3	NA	TGTGCCAGCAGGGGGGGACCGTACTCTGGAAACACCATATATTTT	CASRGGPYSGNTIYF
TRBV6-2/TRBV6-3	NA	TRBJ1-5	NA	TGTGCCAGCAGTTACGAGGTGAACAGGAATCAGCCCCAGCATTTT	CASSYEVNRNQPQHF
TRBV7-2	TRBD2	TRBJ2-3	NA	TGTGCCAGCAGCTTATCGAGTCTAGCGGGGGCCCAGGGGGATACGCAGTATTTT	CASSLSSLAGAQGDTQYF
TRBV9	NA	TRBJ1-6	NA	TGTGCCAGCAGCGGATATGATGGACCGCCCCTCCACTTT	CASSGYDGPPLHF
TRBV12-3/TRBV12-4	NA	TRBJ2-2	NA	TGTGCCAGCACCATATTGACCGGGGAGCTGTTTTTT	CASTILTGELFF
TRBV10-3	TRBD1	TRBJ1-1	NA	TGTGCCATTAGACCGGGACAGGTGGAAAACACTGAAGCTTTCTTT	CAIRPGQVENTEAFF
TRBV5-6	NA	TRBJ1-1	NA	TGTGCCAGCAGTCAGGGTGCACAGAAGGGGAACACTGAAGCTTTCTTT	CASSQGAQKGNTEAFF
TRBV11-2	TRBD2	TRBJ2-5	NA	TGTGCCAGCCCCCTAGCGGAGCCATGGGAGGAGACCCAGTACTTC	CASPLAEPWEETQYF
TRBV27	TRBD2	TRBJ2-7	once	TGTGCCAGCAGTTTATCAGCGGGAGGGAACGAGCAGTACTTC	CASSLSAGGNEQYF
TRBV2	NA	TRBJ2-1	NA	TGTGCCAGCAGTGAGGGGTCTACTCCCTACAATGAGCAGTTCTTC	CASSEGSTPYNEQFF
TRBV5-4	NA	TRBJ2-2	NA	TGTGCCAGCAGCAAGGGGGCGAACACCGGGGAGCTGTTTTTT	CASSKGANTGELFF
TRBV7-9	TRBD2	TRBJ2-6	NA	TGTGCCAGCAGCTCGGAAGGGACTACTCCTGGGGCCAACGTCCTGACTTTC	CASSSEGTTPGANVLTF
TRBV7-2	TRBD1	TRBJ2-5	NA	TGTGCCAGCAGCACAGGGGGCCGGGAGACCCAGTACTTC	CASSTGGRETQYF
TRBV6-1	TRBD1	TRBJ1-5	NA	TGTGCCAGCAGTGAATTGGACGGGACAGGCAATCAGCCCCAGCATTTT	CASSELDGTGNQPQHF
TRBV30	TRBD2	TRBJ2-2	NA	TGTGGGACCTCCAGGGAGCGGGAGCGAGTCACCGGGGAGCTGTTTTTT	CGTSRERERVTGELFF
TRBV11-2	TRBD2	TRBJ2-1	once	TGTGCCAGCAGCTTAGATCGTGGGGGGGTAGGTGAGCAGTTCTTC	CASSLDRGGVGEQFF
TRBV11-2	TRBD1	TRBJ2-5	once	TGTGCCAGCAGCGCCGGGACAGGTCTGGGGACCCAGTACTTC	CASSAGTGLGTQYF
TRBV6-2/TRBV6-3	TRBD2	TRBJ2-3	NA	TGTGCCAGCAGCCCTGTGGTTCTAGCGGGTACAGATACGCAGTATTTT	CASSPVVLAGTDTQYF
TRBV7-9	NA	TRBJ2-1	NA	TGTGCCAGCAGCTTAGAACGGCAGGTTCACAATGAGCAGTTCTTC	CASSLERQVHNEQFF
TRBV28	NA	TRBJ1-5	once	TGTGCCAGCAGGATCGGCGGGAGGGTAGAAAGCAATCAGCCCCAGCATTTT	CASRIGGRVESNQPQHF
TRBV3-1/TRBV3-2	NA	TRBJ2-7	NA	TGTGCCAGCAGCCATGCAACCTACGAGCAGTACTTC	CASSHATYEQYF
TRBV6-2/TRBV6-3	TRBD1	TRBJ2-4	NA	TGTGCCAGCAGTCGCCTAAAGCAACAGGGGTTGGTCAAAAACATTCAGTACTTC	CASSRLKQQGLVKNIQYF